The source of this T cell receptor beta chain is a study of early T cells in non-severe SARS-CoV-2 infection. Study overall: Bulk RNA from unsorted whole blood was sequenced; chains were unpaired.

Each CDR3 protein gets one entry after TCRdb re-called the 5' RACE reads with MiXCR. The sample shows about 61,000 distinct CDR3 sequences, 12% of them seen only once. Concerning this clonotype: The antigen remains unidentified.

Trimming took off 2 bases at V and 5 bases at J, with 3 bases between the two ends. CDR1 and CDR2 (germline): ENHRY, SYGVKD. This CDR3 is 11 amino acids long. General study findings and limits: The study's VDJdb matching favored anti-spike CD8 responses and missed private and CD4 specificities.

Here the sequenced sample was whole blood, taken at baseline. The gene calls are TRBV10-3 and TRBJ2-5, with D unclear. The clonotype originates from an adult who was a healthcare worker with PCR-confirmed SARS-CoV-2 infection or an uninfected control (not recorded which). The donor label of this sample is uncertain. The chain's CDR3 is CAISEGETQYF. DNA for the CDR3: TGTGCCATCAGTGAGGGGGAGACCCAGTACTTC.